This T cell receptor (beta chain) originates from a study of cytomegalovirus exposure and HLA in healthy donors. Overall study findings and caveats: CMV antigen specificity was confirmed in vitro for three CMV-associated chains. Some TCR beta chains (more than 150 of them) were listed as cytomegalovirus-associated. Reports credit the classifier with highly specific, highly sensitive diagnosis of cytomegalovirus status.

TCRdb's copy holds only in-frame clones and misses some; the assay was immunoSEQ multiplex PCR. The table lists about 78,000 clones, 90% to 96% of them singletons, with roughly 1.6% in the top ten. About this clone: What it binds is not known.

The germline gives CDR1 MRHNA, CDR2 SNTAGT. The CDR3 loop spans 18 amino acids. The V gene end was trimmed by 6 bases and the J gene end by 7 bases; junction bases not matched to a gene: 17. The chain couples TRBV6-4 to TRBJ2-1; 11 bases are shared with TRBD2. The source is a man between 18 and 29 years old in good health and CMV-seropositive. Source material: PBMCs. This chain's CDR3 is CASRNHGVAGGPWNEQFF. CDR3 sequence (DNA): TGTGCCAGCAGAAACCACGGGGTAGCGGGAGGGCCTTGGAATGAGCAGTTCTTC.